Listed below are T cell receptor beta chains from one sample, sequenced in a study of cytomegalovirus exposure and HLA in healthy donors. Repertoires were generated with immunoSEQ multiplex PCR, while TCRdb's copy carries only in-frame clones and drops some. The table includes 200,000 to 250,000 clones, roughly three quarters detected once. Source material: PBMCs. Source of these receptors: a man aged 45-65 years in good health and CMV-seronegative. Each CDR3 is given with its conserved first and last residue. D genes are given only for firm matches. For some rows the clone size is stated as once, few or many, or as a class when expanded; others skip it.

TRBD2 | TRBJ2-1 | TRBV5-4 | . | TGTGCCAGCAGCTTGAAGCGGGGAGGCAATGAGCAGTTCTTC | CASSLKRGGNEQFF
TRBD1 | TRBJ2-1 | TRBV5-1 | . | TGCGCCAGCAGCTCGGGACAGGGGTACAATGAGCAGTTCTTC | CASSSGQGYNEQFF
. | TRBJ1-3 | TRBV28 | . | TGTGCCAGCTGGGGCCTGCTCTCTGGAAACACCATATATTTT | CASWGLLSGNTIYF
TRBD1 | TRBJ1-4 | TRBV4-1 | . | TGCGCCAGCAGGGGACAGGGGGATGAAAAACTGTTTTTT | CASRGQGDEKLFF
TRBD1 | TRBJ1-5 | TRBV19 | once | TGTGCCAGTAAGGTTGGGACAGGGGCCAACCAGCCCCAGCATTTT | CASKVGTGANQPQHF
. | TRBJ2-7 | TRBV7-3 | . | TGTGCCAGCAGCTCCCAAGCGGGCTACGAGCAGTACTTC | CASSSQAGYEQYF
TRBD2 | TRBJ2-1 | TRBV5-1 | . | TGCGCCAGCAGCTTGGAAAGCGGGAGCTCCTACAATGAGCAGTTCTTC | CASSLESGSSYNEQFF
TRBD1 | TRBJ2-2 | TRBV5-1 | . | TGCGCCAGCAGCATCCGGGACAGGGGAACCGGGGAGCTGTTTTTT | CASSIRDRGTGELFF
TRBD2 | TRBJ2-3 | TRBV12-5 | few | TGTGCTAGCAAGACTAGCTCTACCACAGATACGCAGTATTTT | CASKTSSTTDTQYF
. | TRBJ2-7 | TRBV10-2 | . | TGCGCCAGCAGTGAAGGAGCGGAACACCACGAGCAGTACTTC | CASSEGAEHHEQYF
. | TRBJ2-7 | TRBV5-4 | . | TGCGCCAGCAGCTTGGAGCTGTTCCAGGGCGAGCAGTACTTC | CASSLELFQGEQYF
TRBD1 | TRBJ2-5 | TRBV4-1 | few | TGCGCCAGCAGCCGAGGAGACAGGGTAGGGGAGACCCAGTACTTC | CASSRGDRVGETQYF
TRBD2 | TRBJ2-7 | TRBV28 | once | TGTGCCAGCACAACTAGCGGAACCTCCTACGAGCAGTACTTC | CASTTSGTSYEQYF
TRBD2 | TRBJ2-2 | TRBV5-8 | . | TGTGCCAGCGTATACTCCGGGACTAGCGGGAGAGGAAGGACCGGGGAGCTGTTTTTT | CASVYSGTSGRGRTGELFF
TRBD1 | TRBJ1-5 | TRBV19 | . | TGCGCCAGTAGTGTCTTTCCGGGACAGGGGGCCGGTCAGCCCCAGCATTTT | CASSVFPGQGAGQPQHF
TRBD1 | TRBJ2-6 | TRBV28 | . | TGTGCCAGCAGTAGCTCAGGGGGTGCGGCCAACGTCCTGACTTTC | CASSSSGGAANVLTF
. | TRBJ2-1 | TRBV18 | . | TGTGCCAGCTCCTCCTCGGGTGGTAATGAGCAGTTCTTC | CASSSSGGNEQFF
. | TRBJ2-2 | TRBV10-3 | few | TGTGCCATCATGAAGGGGCAAGGCACCGGGGAGCTGTTTTTT | CAIMKGQGTGELFF
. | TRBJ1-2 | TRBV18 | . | TGTGCCAGCTCACCACAGGGGAACTATGGCTACACCTTC | CASSPQGNYGYTF
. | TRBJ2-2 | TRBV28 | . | TGTGCCAGCAGCCTATTATCCGGGGAGCTGTTTTTT | CASSLLSGELFF
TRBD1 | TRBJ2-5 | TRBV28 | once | TGTGCCAGCAGTCTGACAGGGGGGGGCGAGACCCAGTACTTC | CASSLTGGGETQYF
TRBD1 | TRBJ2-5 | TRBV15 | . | TGTGCCACCAGCAGAGTGACAGGGTACCAAGAGACCCAGTACTTC | CATSRVTGYQETQYF
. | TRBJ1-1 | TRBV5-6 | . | TGTGCCAGCAGCTTGGCGTTGAACACTGAAGCTTTCTTT | CASSLALNTEAFF
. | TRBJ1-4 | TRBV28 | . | TGTGCCAGCCGGAAGGGGCCGGCAGAAAAACTGTTTTTT | CASRKGPAEKLFF
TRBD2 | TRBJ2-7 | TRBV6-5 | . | TGTGCCAGCAGTTCCTCACCTAGCGGATTCTACGAGCAGTACTTC | CASSSSPSGFYEQYF
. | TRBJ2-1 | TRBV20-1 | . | TGCAGTGCTAGACAGGGGAATGAGCAGTTCTTC | CSARQGNEQFF
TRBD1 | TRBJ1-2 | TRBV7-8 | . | TGTGCCAGCAGCCCTAACCGGGACAGCTATGGCTACACCTTC | CASSPNRDSYGYTF
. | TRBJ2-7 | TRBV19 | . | TGTGCCAGTAGTTCTAACACAGGGAGCTCCTACGAGCAGTACTTC | CASSSNTGSSYEQYF
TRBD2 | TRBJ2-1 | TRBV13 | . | TGTGCCAGCAGCCAGACTGGGCGGGAGAGGGCCAATGAGCAGTTCTTC | CASSQTGRERANEQFF
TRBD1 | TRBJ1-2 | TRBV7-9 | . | TGTGCCAGCAGCTTATACGGGGACAGATCAGGCTACACCTTC | CASSLYGDRSGYTF
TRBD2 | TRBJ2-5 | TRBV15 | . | TGTGCCACCAGCAGCGGGACTAGCGGGGGGCAAGAGACCCAGTACTTC | CATSSGTSGGQETQYF
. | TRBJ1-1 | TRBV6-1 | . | TGTGCCAGCAGTGTCACTTTGAACACTGAAGCTTTCTTT | CASSVTLNTEAFF
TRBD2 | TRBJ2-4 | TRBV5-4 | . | TGTGCCAGCAGCAATGGACTAGCTCCAAACATTCAGTACTTC | CASSNGLAPNIQYF
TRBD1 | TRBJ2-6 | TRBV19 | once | TGTGCCAGTAAGCCCCCACCGACAGGGGGTGGTGGGGCCAACGTCCTGACTTTC | CASKPPPTGGGGANVLTF
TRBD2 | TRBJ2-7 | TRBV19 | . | TGTGCCAGTAGTATTGGCGGGGGAGCCTACGAGCAGTACTTC | CASSIGGGAYEQYF
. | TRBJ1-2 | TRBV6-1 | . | TGTGCCAGCAGTCGAAAGGGGAATAACTATGGCTACACCTTC | CASSRKGNNYGYTF
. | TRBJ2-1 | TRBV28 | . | TGTGCCAGCAGTTTAAATCCTTATGAGAACCCTGAGCAGTTCTTC | CASSLNPYENPEQFF
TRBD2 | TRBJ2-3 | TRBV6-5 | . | TGTGCCTGTAGGACTAGCGGGAGAACAGATACGCAGTATTTT | CACRTSGRTDTQYF
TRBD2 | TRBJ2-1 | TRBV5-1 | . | TGCGCCAGCAGCTTGGTTGCTAGCGGAGTAGGCGATGAGCAGTTCTTC | CASSLVASGVGDEQFF
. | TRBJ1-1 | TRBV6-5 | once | TGTGCCAGCAGTTACAGCGGGAGCACTGAAGCTTTCTTT | CASSYSGSTEAFF
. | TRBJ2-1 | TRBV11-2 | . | TGTGCCAGCAGCTTAGATCTGGCTGTGAATGAGCAGTTCTTC | CASSLDLAVNEQFF
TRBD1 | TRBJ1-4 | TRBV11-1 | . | TGTGCCAGCAGCTCCAACAGGGGTGGTGAAAAACTGTTTTTT | CASSSNRGGEKLFF
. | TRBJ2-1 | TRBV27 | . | TGTGCCAGCAGTTTATCGGCAGGAATAGAGCAGTTCTTC | CASSLSAGIEQFF
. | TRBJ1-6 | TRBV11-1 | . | TGTGCCAGCAGCCCGACGGGAAATTCACCCCTCCACTTT | CASSPTGNSPLHF
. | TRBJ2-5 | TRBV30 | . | TGTGCCTGGAGTGTACCAAGCCAGGGAGGTCGGGAGACCCAGTACTTC | CAWSVPSQGGRETQYF
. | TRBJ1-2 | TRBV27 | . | TGTGCCAGCCTGGGGGGGGGAGTCGGCTACACCTTC | CASLGGGVGYTF
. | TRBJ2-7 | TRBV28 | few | TGTGCCAGCAGGCAGGGGTCCTACGAGCAGTACTTC | CASRQGSYEQYF
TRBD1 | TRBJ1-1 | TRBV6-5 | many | TGTGCCAGCAGAAAAACCGGGACAGTGAACACTGAAGCTTTCTTT | CASRKTGTVNTEAFF
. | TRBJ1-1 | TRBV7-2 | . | TGTGCCAGCAGCTTAACCGACAGGAACACTGAAGCTTTCTTT | CASSLTDRNTEAFF
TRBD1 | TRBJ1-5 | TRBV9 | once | TGTGCCAGCAGCCATGGGGACAGGAGCAATCAGCCCCAGCATTTT | CASSHGDRSNQPQHF